These T cell receptor beta chains were read from a single sample in a study of T cells in Graves' hyperthyroidism and ophthalmopathy. TCRdb called the multiplex PCR reads again in MiXCR, with one record for every CDR3 protein. Of over 350,000 distinct CDR3 sequences listed, around 20% were seen once; the top ten hold 40%. Input material: blood. The receptors originated from a man aged 18 to 30 with Graves' ophthalmopathy. Each CDR3 is given with its conserved first and last residue. A D gene is named only where the DNA matches it firmly. Clone size is stated in some rows and not others, as once, few, many or a class when expanded.

j_call	d_call	clone_size	v_call	cdr3_nt	cdr3_aa
TRBJ1-2	NA	few	TRBV14	TGTGCCAGCAGCCTTTACAGGGAGGGGAAATCCACCTTC	CASSLYREGKSTF
TRBJ2-3	NA	NA	TRBV6-1	TGTGCCACCCGGGAGTTCACAGATACGCAGTATTTT	CATREFTDTQYF
TRBJ1-4	TRBD1	many	TRBV12-3/TRBV12-4	TGTGCCAGCAGCCCCGGACAGGGGCGAGAACTGTTTTTT	CASSPGQGRELFF
TRBJ2-1	NA	NA	TRBV18	TGTGCCAGCTCACCTTTGATACAGGGAAATGAGCAGTTCTTC	CASSPLIQGNEQFF
TRBJ1-6	NA	NA	TRBV5-6	TGTGCCAGCAGCTTTTATGGGTTTTCACCCCTCCACTTT	CASSFYGFSPLHF
TRBJ2-7	TRBD2	NA	TRBV4-1	TGCGCCAGCAGCCAAGTGGGGGGGAACATCTACGAGCAGTACTTC	CASSQVGGNIYEQYF
TRBJ2-7	TRBD2	few	TRBV5-6	TGTGCCAGCAGCCCCGGGACTACAATACGGGAGCAGTACTTC	CASSPGTTIREQYF
TRBJ2-7	NA	many	TRBV12-3/TRBV12-4	TGTGCCAGCAGTCCACCGGGACCACAGTTCGAGCAGTACTTC	CASSPPGPQFEQYF
TRBJ2-7	NA	once	TRBV9	TGTGCCAGCAGCGTAGTGGGCCAGGGTGAGCAGTACTTC	CASSVVGQGEQYF
TRBJ1-1	NA	NA	TRBV12-3/TRBV12-4	TGTGCCAGCACTTTCGGACAGATTCCCTCTGAAGCTTTCTTT	CASTFGQIPSEAFF
TRBJ1-1	NA	NA	TRBV5-5	TGTGCCAGCAGTTCCCAGGGAAGCACTGAAGCTTTCTTT	CASSSQGSTEAFF
TRBJ2-1	TRBD2	many	TRBV2	TGTGCCAGCAGTTTTGAGCGGGGGGTTGGGGGGTTCTTC	CASSFERGVGGFF
TRBJ2-1	NA	many	TRBV7-9	TGTGCCAGCAGCAATATCACAGGGTCGGTGTACAATGAGCAGTTCTTC	CASSNITGSVYNEQFF